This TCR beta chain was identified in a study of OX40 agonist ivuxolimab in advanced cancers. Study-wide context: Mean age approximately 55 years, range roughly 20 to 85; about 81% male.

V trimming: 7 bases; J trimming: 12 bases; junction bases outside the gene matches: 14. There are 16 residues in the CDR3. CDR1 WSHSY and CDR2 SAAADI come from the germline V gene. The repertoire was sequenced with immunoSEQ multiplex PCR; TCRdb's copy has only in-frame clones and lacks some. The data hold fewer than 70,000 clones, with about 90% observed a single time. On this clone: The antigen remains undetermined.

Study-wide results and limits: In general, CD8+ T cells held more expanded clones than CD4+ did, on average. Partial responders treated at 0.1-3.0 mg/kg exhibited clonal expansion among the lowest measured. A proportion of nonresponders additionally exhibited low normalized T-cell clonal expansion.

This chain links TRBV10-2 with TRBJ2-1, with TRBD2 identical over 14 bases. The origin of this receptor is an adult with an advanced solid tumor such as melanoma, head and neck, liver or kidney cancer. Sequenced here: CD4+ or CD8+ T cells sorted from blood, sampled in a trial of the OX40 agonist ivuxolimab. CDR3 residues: CASTRMGLAGVGGQFF. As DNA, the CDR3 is TGCGCCAGCACCAGAATGGGACTAGCGGGAGTCGGGGGGCAGTTCTTC.